Listed here are 18 T cell receptor beta chains from one sample, sequenced in a study of technical replicates of blood from a few donors. TCRdb keeps only in-frame clones here, not all; method: immunoSEQ multiplex PCR. The data hold 55,000 to 80,000 clones, with 95% to 98% observed a single time. The material sequenced was T cells isolated from PBMCs. The receptors stem from a human donor in good health.

J is TRBJ1-3 and V is TRBV30; 7 nucleotides align to TRBD1. This CDR3 contains 14 residues. Per germline, CDR1 GTSNPN and CDR2 SVGIG (reference sequence). V lost 0 bases and J lost 7; bases outside the gene matches: 6. The CDR3 DNA reads TGTGCCTGGAGTGTACACAGGGGTGGGAACACCATATATTTT. Encoded protein: CAWSVHRGGNTIYF.

The V gene is TRBV5-1, the J gene TRBJ2-5, with TRBD1 matching 7 bases. Unmatched junction bases numbered 2, after V lost 7 bases and J lost 2 bases. The CDR3 is 12 amino acids. Germline V gives CDR1 SGHRS, CDR2 YFSETQ. The CDR3 nucleotides are TGCGCCAGCGGGACAGCACAAGAGACCCAGTACTTC. It codes for CASGTAQETQYF.

The CDR3 loop reads CASSPRGFDEAFF. The CDR3 nucleotides are TGCGCCAGCAGCCCTAGGGGGTTTGATGAAGCTTTCTTT. The chain couples TRBV4-1 to TRBJ1-1, with D tentatively TRBD1 (6 bases). Germline loops: CDR1 MGHRA, CDR2 YSYEKL. Trimming removed 4 bases at V and 7 bases at J, with 13 bases between. This CDR3 comprises 13 residues.

V is TRBV2 and J is TRBJ2-5; D call uncertain. The CDR3 sequence is 13 residues long. The V end lost 7 bases, the J end lost 5 bases, and 14 bases lay between the germline ends. The V gene's germline CDR1 is SNHLY and CDR2 FYNNEI. CDR3 loop: CASISFSTETQYF. CDR3 nucleotide sequence: TGTGCCAGCATATCGTTTAGCACGGAGACCCAGTACTTC. The full variable domain, its missing parts supplied by reference TRBV2 and TRBJ2-5, is EPEVTQTPSHQVTQMGQEVILRCVPISNHLYFYWYRQILGQKVEFLVSFYNNEISEKSEIFDDQFSVERPDGSNFTLKIRSTKLEDSAMYFCASISFSTETQYFGPGTRLLVL.

CDR3 DNA: TGTGCCAGCAGTGAAACTTCGGCTCTAGAGGGCTACACCTTC. Protein product: CASSETSALEGYTF. V usage is TRBV2 and J usage is TRBJ1-2, with D unresolved. Germline V lookup: CDR1 SNHLY, CDR2 FYNNEI. Trimming stripped 2 bases from V and 8 bases from J, with 15 bases between. CDR3 length: 14 residues.

The chain combines TRBV7-2 with TRBJ2-7; TRBD1 is a possible D gene (5 bases). The ends were cut back, 5 bases at V and 3 bases at J, with 14 bases in the middle. Germline lookup yields CDR1 SGHTA and CDR2 FQGNSA. This CDR3 is 14 amino acids long. The CDR3 sequence: CASSPSRQSYEQYF. The DNA for the CDR3 is TGTGCCAGCAGCCCCAGTAGACAGAGCTACGAGCAGTACTTC.

The V gene is TRBV11-2, the J gene TRBJ2-7; D may be TRBD2 (5 bases). Germline CDR1 and CDR2: SGHAT and FQNNGV. Trimming cost V 4 bases and J 6 bases, with 7 bases left between them. This CDR3 is 11 amino acids long. The CDR3 bases are TGTGCCAGCAGCTCCCGGGGCGAGCAGTACTTC. Amino acids: CASSSRGEQYF.

The J gene is TRBJ2-7, the V gene TRBV11-3, with 9 bases lining up with TRBD1. The J segment lost 5 bases and the V segment lost 6 bases, leaving 8 bases of the junction unmatched. In germline, CDR1 is SGHNT, CDR2 YENEEA. The CDR3 runs 14 residues. For the CDR3, the DNA is TGTGCCAGCAGTCGCGGACAGGGGAGCGACGAGCAGTACTTC. Amino acids: CASSRGQGSDEQYF.

V usage is TRBV5-1 and J usage is TRBJ1-1, with 9 bases aligning to TRBD1. The CDR3 spans 13 residues. The junction had 1 base not matched to a gene; V was cut back by 4 bases and J by 3 bases. CDR1 is SGHRS and CDR2 is YFSETQ in the germline V gene. The CDR3 DNA is TGCGCCAGCAGCCGGGACAGGGACACTGAAGCTTTCTTT. Encoded protein: CASSRDRDTEAFF.

V usage is TRBV2 and J usage is TRBJ1-1; 9 bases agree with TRBD1. Germline CDR1 reads SNHLY; CDR2 reads FYNNEI. V trimming: 5 bases; J trimming: 2 bases; junction bases outside the gene matches: 3. This CDR3 region has 14 residues. The CDR3 protein is CASSRGQGNTEAFF. CDR3 DNA: TGTGCCAGCAGTCGGGGACAGGGTAACACTGAAGCTTTCTTT.

Here the CDR3 reads CASLPGLPNTDTQYF. CDR3 coding DNA: TGCGCCAGCCTTCCGGGACTACCTAACACAGATACGCAGTATTTT. V usage is TRBV5-1 and J usage is TRBJ2-3; TRBD2 matches at 7 bases. V lost 7 bases and J lost 2; bases outside the gene matches: 10. The germline V gene has CDR1 SGHRS and CDR2 YFSETQ. The CDR3 extends over 15 amino acids.

This clone was detected only once. V is TRBV4-1 and J is TRBJ2-1; 7 bases align to TRBD2. J gave up 2 bases and V 4 bases, and 2 bases lay outside the gene matches. The V gene's germline CDR1 is MGHRA and CDR2 YSYEKL. This CDR3 spans 14 amino acids. CDR3 sequence: CASSPGTTYNEQFF. The CDR3 region has the DNA TGCGCCAGCAGCCCAGGGACTACCTACAATGAGCAGTTCTTC.

V is TRBV28 and J is TRBJ2-7; 10 nucleotides align to TRBD1. After removal of 3 bases from V and 5 bases from J, the junction contained 4 bases not matched to a gene. The V gene's germline CDR1 is MDHEN and CDR2 SYDVKM. CDR3 length: 14 amino acids. CDR3 coding DNA: TGTGCCAGCAGTTTCGGGACAGGGGACCACGAGCAGTACTTC. It is translated as CASSFGTGDHEQYF.

This chain links TRBV5-4 with TRBJ1-3, with a possible D match to TRBD1 (5 bases). Germline CDR1 is SGHNT and CDR2 is YYREEE (reference sequence). V was trimmed by 0 bases and J by 0 bases, leaving 13 bases between them. The CDR3 length is 17 residues. CDR3 in DNA: TGTGCCAGCAGCTTGGCCCGGGACTGGGGCTCTGGAAACACCATATATTTT. As protein: CASSLARDWGSGNTIYF.

The J gene is TRBJ1-6, the V gene TRBV6-5, with D possibly being TRBD1 (5 bases). This CDR3 has 15 amino acids. Trimming took 5 bases from V and 4 from J, leaving 12 bases between them. CDR1 and CDR2 from the germline V gene are MNHEY and SVGAGI. The CDR3 spells CASSPPSGYNSPLHF. In DNA form, the CDR3 reads TGTGCCAGCAGTCCTCCTTCAGGGTATAATTCACCCCTCCACTTT.

The chain joins TRBV9 to TRBJ1-3; 7 nucleotides line up with TRBD1. The CDR3 contains 15 residues. Per the germline V gene, CDR1 is SGDLS and CDR2 is YYNGEE. With 2 bases clipped from V and 3 bases from J, the junction kept 5 bases outside the gene matches. The CDR3, as DNA: TGTGCCAGCAGCGTCGAGGGGGCTAGTGGAAACACCATATATTTT. It encodes CASSVEGASGNTIYF.

The chain joins TRBV4-1 to TRBJ2-3; 9 positions match TRBD2. The CDR3 spans 17 residues. The V and J ends lost 0 bases and 5 bases, in that order; junction bases with no gene match: 9. The germline V gene encodes CDR1 MGHRA and CDR2 YSYEKL. The DNA of the CDR3 is TGCGCCAGCAGCCAAGATGCGGCGGGGGGGCCTCTAGATACGCAGTATTTT. Encoded protein: CASSQDAAGGPLDTQYF.

The chain recombines TRBV29-1 with TRBJ2-2; TRBD1 matches at 7 bases. The CDR3 loop spans 14 amino acids. Germline lookup yields CDR1 SQVTM and CDR2 ANQGSEA. V lost 5 bases and J lost 8; bases outside the gene matches: 11. Written as DNA, the CDR3 is TGCAGCGTTTCAGGCCCTTTCAGGGGGGGGGAGCTGTTTTTT. Protein: CSVSGPFRGGELFF.